This T cell receptor beta chain was identified during a study of post-analysis software for immune sequencing data. Study-level findings and limits: Normalized Chao1 diversity in multiple sclerosis patients fell significantly below that of controls. Relative to controls, patients had a few TRBV segments at higher frequency, with TRBV5-6, TRBV5-1 and TRBV20-1 among these.

Tagging with unique molecular identifiers was a feature of the TCR beta cDNA libraries. It was from about 0.98 to 11 million T cells that roughly 0.5 million cDNA molecules came. TCRdb independently ran MiXCR on the PCR reads; one entry per CDR3 protein. The sample yields about 500,000 distinct CDR3 sequences, less than 45% seen once. Trimming took off 4 bases at V and 0 bases at J, with 12 bases between the two ends. Germline-derived CDR1 and CDR2 are SQVTM and ANQGSEA. The CDR3 spans 14 residues. To note about this clonotype: What it recognizes is unknown.

The J gene is TRBJ1-1, the V gene TRBV29-1; no clear D. Sequenced sample: blood. The source of this sequence is a girl aged 5 to 17 with multiple sclerosis. The CDR3, as DNA: TGCAGCGTTGCCCTCAGGTTGATGAACACTGAAGCTTTCTTT. Translated: CSVALRLMNTEAFF.